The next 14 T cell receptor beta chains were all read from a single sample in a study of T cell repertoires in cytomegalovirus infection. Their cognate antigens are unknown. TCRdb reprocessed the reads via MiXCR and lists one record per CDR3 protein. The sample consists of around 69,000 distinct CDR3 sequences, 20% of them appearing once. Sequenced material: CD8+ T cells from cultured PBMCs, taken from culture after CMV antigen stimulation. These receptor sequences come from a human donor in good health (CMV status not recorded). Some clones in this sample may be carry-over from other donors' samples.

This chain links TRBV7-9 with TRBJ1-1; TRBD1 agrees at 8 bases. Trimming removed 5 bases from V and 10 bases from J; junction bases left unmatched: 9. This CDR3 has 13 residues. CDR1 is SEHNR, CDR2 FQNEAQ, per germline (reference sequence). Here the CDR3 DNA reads TGTGCCAGCAGCCCCCATGGGACAGGAGCAGCTTTCTTT. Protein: CASSPHGTGAAFF.

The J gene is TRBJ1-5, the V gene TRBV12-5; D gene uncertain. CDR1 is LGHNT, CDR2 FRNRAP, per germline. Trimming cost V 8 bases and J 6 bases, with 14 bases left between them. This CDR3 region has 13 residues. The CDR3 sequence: CASQRDFGQPQHF. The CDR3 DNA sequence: TGTGCTAGTCAACGGGATTTTGGTCAGCCCCAGCATTTT. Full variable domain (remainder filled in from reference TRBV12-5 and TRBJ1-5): DARVTQTPRHKVTEMGQEVTMRCQPILGHNTVFWYRQTMMQGLELLAYFRNRAPLDDSGMPKDRFSAEMPDATLATLKIQPSEPRDSAVYFCASQRDFGQPQHFGDGTRLSIL.

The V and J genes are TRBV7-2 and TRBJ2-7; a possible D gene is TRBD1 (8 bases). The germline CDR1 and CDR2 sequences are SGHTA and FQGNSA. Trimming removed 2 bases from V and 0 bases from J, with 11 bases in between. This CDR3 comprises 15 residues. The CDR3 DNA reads TGTGCCAGCAGCTTATACAGGGGGGGCTCCTACGAGCAGTACTTC. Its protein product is CASSLYRGGSYEQYF.

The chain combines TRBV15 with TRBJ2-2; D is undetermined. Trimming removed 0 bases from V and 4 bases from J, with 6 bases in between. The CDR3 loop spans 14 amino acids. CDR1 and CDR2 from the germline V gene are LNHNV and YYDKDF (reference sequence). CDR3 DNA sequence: TGTGCCACCAGCAGAGATCAAAGCACCGGGGAGCTGTTTTTT. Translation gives CATSRDQSTGELFF.

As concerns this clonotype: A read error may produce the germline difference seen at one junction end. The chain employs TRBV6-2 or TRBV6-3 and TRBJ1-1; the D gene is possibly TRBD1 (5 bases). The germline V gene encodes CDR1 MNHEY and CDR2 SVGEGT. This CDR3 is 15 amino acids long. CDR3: CDSSYSWGPNTEAFF. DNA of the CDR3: TGTGACAGCAGTTACTCTTGGGGACCGAACACTGAAGCTTTCTTT.

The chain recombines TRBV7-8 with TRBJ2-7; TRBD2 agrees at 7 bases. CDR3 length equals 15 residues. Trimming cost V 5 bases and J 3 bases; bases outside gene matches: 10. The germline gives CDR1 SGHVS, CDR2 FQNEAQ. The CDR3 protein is CASSPVGGGLYEQYF. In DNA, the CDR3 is TGTGCCAGCAGCCCTGTCGGCGGGGGACTCTACGAGCAGTACTTC.

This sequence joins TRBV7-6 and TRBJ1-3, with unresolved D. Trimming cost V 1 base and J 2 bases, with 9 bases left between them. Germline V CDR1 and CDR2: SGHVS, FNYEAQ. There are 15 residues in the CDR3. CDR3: CASSLDTSPGNTIYF. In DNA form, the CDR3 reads TGTGCCAGCAGCTTAGATACGTCTCCTGGAAACACCATATATTTT.

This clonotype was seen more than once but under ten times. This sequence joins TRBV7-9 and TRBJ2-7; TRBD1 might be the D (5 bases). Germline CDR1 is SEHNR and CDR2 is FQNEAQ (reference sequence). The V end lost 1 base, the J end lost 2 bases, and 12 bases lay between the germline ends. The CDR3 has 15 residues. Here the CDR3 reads CASSLEAADTYEQYF. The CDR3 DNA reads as TGTGCCAGCAGCTTAGAGGCCGCGGACACCTACGAGCAGTACTTC.

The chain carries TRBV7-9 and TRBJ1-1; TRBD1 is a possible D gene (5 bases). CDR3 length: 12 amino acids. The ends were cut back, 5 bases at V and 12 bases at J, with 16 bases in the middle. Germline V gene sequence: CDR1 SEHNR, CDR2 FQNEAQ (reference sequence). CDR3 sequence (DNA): TGTGCCAGCAGCCAACAGGTAGTAGGGACTTTCTTT. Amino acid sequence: CASSQQVVGTFF.

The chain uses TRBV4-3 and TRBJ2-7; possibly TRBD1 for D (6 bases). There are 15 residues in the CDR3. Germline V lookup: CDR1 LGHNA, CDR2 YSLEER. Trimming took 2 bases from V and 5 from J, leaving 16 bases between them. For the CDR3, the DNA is TGCGCCAGCAGCCAATCCCGAACAGGGTTCGACGAGCAGTACTTC. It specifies CASSQSRTGFDEQYF.

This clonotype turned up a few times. CDR3 sequence reads: CASSSDAKAFF. In DNA, the CDR3 is TGTGCCAGCAGCTCGGACGCTAAAGCTTTCTTT. V and J are TRBV3-1 and TRBJ1-1, with D uncertain. Looked up from germline, CDR1 is LGHDT and CDR2 is YNNKEL (reference sequence). Trimming cost V 5 bases and J 9 bases, with 10 bases left between them. This CDR3 is built from 11 residues.

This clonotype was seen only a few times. CDR3 DNA: TGTGCCAGCAGTTCAGCTCAGCCGAACACTGAAGCTTTCTTT. Amino acids: CASSSAQPNTEAFF. V is TRBV12-3 or TRBV12-4 and J is TRBJ1-1; D is unresolved. V lost 4 bases to trimming and J lost 1 base, with 10 bases between them. The CDR3 covers 14 residues.

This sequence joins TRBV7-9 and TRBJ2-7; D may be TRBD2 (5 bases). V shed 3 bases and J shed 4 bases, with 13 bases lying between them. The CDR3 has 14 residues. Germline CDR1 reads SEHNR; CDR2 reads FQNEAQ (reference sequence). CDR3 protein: CASSFEGRNYEQYF. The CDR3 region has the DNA TGTGCCAGCAGCTTCGAGGGCAGAAATTACGAGCAGTACTTC. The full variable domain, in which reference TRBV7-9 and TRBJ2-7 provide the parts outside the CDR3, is DTGVSQNPRHKITKRGQNVTFRCDPISEHNRLYWYRQTLGQGPEFLTYFQNEAQLEKSRLLSDRFSAERPKGSFSTLEIQRTEQGDSAMYLCASSFEGRNYEQYFGPGTRLTVT.

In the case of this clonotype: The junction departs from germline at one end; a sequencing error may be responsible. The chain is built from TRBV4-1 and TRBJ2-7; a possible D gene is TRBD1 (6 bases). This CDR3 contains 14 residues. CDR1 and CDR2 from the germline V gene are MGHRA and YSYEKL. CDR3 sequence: CASSQGGGPSEQYF. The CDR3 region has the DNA TGTGCCAGCAGCCAAGGTGGGGGCCCTAGCGAGCAGTACTTC.